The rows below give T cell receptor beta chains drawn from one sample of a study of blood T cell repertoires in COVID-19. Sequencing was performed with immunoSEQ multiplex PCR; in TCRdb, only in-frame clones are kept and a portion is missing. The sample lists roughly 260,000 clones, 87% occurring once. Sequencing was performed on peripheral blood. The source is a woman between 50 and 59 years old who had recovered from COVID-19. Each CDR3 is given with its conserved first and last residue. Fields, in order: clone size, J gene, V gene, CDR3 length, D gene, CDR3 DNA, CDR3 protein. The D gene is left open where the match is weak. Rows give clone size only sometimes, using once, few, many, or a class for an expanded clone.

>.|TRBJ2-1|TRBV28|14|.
TGTGCCAGCACCGAATCGAGCTCCTACAATGAGCAGTTCTTC
CASTESSSYNEQFF
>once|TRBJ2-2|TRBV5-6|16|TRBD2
TGTGCCAGCAGCTTCCTAAGCGGGGGCGTCACCGGGGAGCTGTTTTTT
CASSFLSGGVTGELFF
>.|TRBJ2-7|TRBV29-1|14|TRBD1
TGCAGCGTTGACTCGGACAGGGCGCCCTACGAGCAGTACTTC
CSVDSDRAPYEQYF
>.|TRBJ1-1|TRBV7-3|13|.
TGTGCCAGCAGCCCACAGGAAGGGACTGAAGCTTTCTTT
CASSPQEGTEAFF
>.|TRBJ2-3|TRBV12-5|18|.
TGTGCTAGTGGTTTGGTAAGGGGGCAGGGGGGTAGTACAGATACGCAGTATTTT
CASGLVRGQGGSTDTQYF
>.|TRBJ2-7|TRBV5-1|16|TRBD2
TGCGCCAGCAGCTACCAGCGGGGGGCCCCCGCCTACGAGCAGTACTTC
CASSYQRGAPAYEQYF
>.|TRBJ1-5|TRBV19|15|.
TGTGCCAGTAGTATGGAGGCGACAGGCCCCTGGCCCCAGCATTTT
CASSMEATGPWPQHF
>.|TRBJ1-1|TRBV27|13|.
TGTGCCAGCAGTTTATCGAGGGATACTGAAGCTTTCTTT
CASSLSRDTEAFF
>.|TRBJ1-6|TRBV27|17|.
TGTGCCAGCAGTTCTCTCGGTGGGAGGGCTTCAAATTCACCCCTCCACTTT
CASSSLGGRASNSPLHF
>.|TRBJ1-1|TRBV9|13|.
TGTGCCAGCAGCCTACGGTCGAACACTGAAGCTTTCTTT
CASSLRSNTEAFF
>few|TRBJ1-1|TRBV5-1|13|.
TGCGCCAGCAGCCTACAGCCGAACACTGAAGCTTTCTTT
CASSLQPNTEAFF
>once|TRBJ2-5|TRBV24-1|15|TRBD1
TGTGCCACCAGTGACTCTCAGGGGGCGGGTGAGACCCAGTACTTC
CATSDSQGAGETQYF
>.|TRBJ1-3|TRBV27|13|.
TGTGCCAGCATTTCTTCTGGGGGGAACACCATATATTTT
CASISSGGNTIYF
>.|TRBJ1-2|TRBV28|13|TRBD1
TGTGCCAGCAGTTTATCACAGGGGATAGGCTACACCTTC
CASSLSQGIGYTF
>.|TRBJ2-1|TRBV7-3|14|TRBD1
TGTGCCAGCAGCCCGGGACAGGGGTACAATGAGCAGTTCTTC
CASSPGQGYNEQFF